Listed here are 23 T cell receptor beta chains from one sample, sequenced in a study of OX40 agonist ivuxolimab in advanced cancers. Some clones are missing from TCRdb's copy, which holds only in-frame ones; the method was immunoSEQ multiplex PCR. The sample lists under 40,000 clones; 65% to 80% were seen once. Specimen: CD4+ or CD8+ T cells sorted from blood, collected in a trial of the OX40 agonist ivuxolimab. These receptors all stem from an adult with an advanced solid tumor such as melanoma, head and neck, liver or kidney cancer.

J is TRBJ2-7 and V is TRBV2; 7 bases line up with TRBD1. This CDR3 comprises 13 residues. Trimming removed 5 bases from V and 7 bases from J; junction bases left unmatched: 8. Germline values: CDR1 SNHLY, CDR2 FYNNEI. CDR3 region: CASSPGQRWEQYF. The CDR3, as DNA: TGTGCCAGCAGTCCGGGACAGCGATGGGAGCAGTACTTC.

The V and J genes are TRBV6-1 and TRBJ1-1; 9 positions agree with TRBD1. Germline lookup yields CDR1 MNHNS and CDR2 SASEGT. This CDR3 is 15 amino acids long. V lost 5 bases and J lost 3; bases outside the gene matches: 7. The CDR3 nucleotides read TGTGCCAGCAGTCTCCAGACAGGGGGTCACACTGAAGCTTTCTTT. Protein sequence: CASSLQTGGHTEAFF.

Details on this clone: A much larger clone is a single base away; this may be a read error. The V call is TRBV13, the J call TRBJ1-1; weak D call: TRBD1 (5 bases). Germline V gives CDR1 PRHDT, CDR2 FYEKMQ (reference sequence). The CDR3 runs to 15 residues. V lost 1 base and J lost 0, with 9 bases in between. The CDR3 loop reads CASSLVGGMNTEAFF. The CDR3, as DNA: TGTGCCAGCAGCTTAGTGGGGGGGATGAACACTGAAGCTTTCTTT.

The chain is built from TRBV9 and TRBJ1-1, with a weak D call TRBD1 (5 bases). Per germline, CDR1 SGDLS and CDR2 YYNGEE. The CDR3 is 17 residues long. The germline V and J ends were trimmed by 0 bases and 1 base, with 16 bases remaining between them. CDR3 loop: CASSVESPGQGNTEAFF. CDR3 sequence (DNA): TGTGCCAGCAGCGTAGAGTCGCCAGGGCAGGGGAACACTGAAGCTTTCTTT.

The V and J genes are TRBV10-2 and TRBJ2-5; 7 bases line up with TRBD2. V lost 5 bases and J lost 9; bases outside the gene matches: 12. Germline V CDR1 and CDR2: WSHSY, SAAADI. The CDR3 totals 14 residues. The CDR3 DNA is TGCGCCAGCAGTCCCCGGGACTACCAACCGGCCCAGTACTTC. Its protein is CASSPRDYQPAQYF.

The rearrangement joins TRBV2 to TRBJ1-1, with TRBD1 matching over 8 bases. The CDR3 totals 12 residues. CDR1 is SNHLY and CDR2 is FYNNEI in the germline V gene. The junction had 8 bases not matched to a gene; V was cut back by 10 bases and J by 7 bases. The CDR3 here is CATHQGAREAFF. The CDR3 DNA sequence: TGTGCCACCCACCAGGGGGCGCGTGAAGCTTTCTTT.

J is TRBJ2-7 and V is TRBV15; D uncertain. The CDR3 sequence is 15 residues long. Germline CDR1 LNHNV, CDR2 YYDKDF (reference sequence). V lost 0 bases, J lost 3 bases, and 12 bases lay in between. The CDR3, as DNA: TGTGCCACCAGCAGAGATTACACAGACTTCTACGAGCAGTACGTC. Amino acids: CATSRDYTDFYEQYV.

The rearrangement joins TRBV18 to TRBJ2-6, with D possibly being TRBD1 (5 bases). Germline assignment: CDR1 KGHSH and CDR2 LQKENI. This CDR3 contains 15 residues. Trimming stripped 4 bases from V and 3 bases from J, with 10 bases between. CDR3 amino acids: CASSQGSGGANVLTF. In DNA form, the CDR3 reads TGTGCCAGCTCACAGGGGTCCGGTGGGGCCAACGTCCTGACTTTC.

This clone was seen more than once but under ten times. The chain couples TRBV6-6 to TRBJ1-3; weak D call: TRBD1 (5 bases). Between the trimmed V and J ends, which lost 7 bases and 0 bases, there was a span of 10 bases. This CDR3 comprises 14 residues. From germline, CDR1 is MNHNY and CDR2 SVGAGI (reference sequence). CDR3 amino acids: CASTKGYSGNTIYF. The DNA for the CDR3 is TGTGCCAGCACCAAGGGGTACTCTGGAAACACCATATATTTT.

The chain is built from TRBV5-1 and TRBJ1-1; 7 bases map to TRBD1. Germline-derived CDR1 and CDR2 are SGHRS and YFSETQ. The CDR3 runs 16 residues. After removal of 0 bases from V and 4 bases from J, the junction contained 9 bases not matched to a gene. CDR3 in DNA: TGCGCCAGCAGCTTGGATATCTCGCCAGGGGGCACTGAAGCTTTCTTT. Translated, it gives CASSLDISPGGTEAFF.

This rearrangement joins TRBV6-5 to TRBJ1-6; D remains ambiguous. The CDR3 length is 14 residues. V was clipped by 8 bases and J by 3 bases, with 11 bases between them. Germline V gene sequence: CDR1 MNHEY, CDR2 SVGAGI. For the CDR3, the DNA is TGTGCCAGCGATGCGGACGACTATAATTCACCCCTCCACTTT. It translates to CASDADDYNSPLHF.

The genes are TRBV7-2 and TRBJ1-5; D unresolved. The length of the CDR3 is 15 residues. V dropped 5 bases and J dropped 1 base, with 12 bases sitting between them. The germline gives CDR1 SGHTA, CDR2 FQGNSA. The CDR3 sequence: CASSLSPGSNQPQHF. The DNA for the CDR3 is TGTGCCAGCAGCCTATCCCCGGGGAGCAATCAGCCCCAGCATTTT.

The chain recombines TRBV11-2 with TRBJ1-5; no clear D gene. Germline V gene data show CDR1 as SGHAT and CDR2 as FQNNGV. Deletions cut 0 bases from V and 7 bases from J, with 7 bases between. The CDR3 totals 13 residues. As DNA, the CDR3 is TGTGCCAGCAGCTTAGATTATACACAGCCCCAGCATTTT. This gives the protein CASSLDYTQPQHF.

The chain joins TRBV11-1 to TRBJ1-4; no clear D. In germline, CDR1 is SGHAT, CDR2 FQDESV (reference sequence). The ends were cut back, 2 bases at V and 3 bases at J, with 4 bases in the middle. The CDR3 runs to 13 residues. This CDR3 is CASSLQPNEKLFF. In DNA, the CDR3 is TGTGCCAGCAGCTTACAGCCTAATGAAAAACTGTTTTTT.

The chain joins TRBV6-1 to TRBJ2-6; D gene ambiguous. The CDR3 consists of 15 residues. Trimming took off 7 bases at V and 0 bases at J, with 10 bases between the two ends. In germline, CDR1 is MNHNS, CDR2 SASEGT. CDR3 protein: CASIPKISGANVLTF. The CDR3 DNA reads TGTGCCAGCATCCCGAAGATCTCTGGGGCCAACGTCCTGACTTTC.

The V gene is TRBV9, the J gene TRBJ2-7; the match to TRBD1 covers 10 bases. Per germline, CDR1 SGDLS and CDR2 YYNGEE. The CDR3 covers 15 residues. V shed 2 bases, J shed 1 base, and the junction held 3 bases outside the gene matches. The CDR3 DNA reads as TGTGCCAGCAGCGTTGGGACAGGGGAATCCTACGAGCAGTACTTC. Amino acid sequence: CASSVGTGESYEQYF.

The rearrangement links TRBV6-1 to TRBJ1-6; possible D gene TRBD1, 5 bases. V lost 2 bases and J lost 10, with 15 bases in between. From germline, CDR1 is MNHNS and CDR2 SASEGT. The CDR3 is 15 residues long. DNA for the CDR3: TGTGCCAGCAGTGAATCGACAGCAGGCCGATCACCCCTCCACTTT. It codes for CASSESTAGRSPLHF.

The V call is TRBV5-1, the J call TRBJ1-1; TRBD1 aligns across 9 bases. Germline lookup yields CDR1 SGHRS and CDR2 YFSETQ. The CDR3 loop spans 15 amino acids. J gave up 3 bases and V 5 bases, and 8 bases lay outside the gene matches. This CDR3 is CASSTGTGWDTEAFF. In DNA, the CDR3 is TGCGCCAGCAGTACCGGGACAGGGTGGGACACTGAAGCTTTCTTT.

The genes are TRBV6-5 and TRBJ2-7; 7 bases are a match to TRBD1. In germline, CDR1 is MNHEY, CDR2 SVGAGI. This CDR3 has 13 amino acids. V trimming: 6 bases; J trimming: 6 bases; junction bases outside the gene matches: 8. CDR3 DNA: TGTGCCAGCAGCCCCACAGGGGCCACCGAGCAGTACTTC. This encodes CASSPTGATEQYF.

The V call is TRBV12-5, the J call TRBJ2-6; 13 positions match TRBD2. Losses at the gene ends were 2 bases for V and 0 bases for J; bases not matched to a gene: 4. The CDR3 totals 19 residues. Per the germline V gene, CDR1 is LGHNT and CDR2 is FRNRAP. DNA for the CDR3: TGTGCTAGTGGTTTGAGCCGACTAGCGGGGGGCTCTGGGGCCAACGTCCTGACTTTC. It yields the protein CASGLSRLAGGSGANVLTF.

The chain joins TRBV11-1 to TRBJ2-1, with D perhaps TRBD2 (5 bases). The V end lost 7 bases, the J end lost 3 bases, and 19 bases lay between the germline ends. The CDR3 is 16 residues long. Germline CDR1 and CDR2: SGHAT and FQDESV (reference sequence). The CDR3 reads CASTSFADGLYNEQFF. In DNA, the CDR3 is TGTGCCAGCACCTCCTTTGCGGACGGACTCTACAATGAGCAGTTCTTC.

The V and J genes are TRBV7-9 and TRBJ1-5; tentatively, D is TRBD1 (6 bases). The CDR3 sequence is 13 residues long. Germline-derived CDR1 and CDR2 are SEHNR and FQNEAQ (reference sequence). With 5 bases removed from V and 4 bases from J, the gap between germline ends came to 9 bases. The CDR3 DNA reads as TGTGCCAGCAGCCCAGGACAGAATCAGCCCCAGCATTTT. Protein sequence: CASSPGQNQPQHF.

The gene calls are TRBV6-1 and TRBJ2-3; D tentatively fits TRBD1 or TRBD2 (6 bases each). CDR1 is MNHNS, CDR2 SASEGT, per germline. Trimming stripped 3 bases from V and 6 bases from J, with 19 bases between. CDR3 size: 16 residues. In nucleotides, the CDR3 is TGTGCCAGCAGTGAGATGAATTGGGGGGCCCTGGATACGCAGTATTTT. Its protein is CASSEMNWGALDTQYF.